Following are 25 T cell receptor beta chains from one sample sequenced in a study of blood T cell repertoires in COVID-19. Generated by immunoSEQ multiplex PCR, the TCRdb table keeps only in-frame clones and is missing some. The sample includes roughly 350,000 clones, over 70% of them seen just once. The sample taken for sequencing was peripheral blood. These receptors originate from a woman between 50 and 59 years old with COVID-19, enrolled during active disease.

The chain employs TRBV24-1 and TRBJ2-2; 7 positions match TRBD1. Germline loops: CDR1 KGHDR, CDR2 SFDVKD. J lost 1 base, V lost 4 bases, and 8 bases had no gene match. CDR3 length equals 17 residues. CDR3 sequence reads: CATSESPRQGNTGELFF. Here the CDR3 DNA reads TGTGCCACCAGTGAGTCCCCGAGACAGGGGAACACCGGGGAGCTGTTTTTT.

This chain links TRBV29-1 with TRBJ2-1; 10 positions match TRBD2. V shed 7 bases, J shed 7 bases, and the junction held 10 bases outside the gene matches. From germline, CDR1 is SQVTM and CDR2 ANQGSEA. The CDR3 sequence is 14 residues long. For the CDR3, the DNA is TGCAGCGGGAAAGCGGGAGGGCCTTCTAATGAGCAGTTCTTC. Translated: CSGKAGGPSNEQFF.

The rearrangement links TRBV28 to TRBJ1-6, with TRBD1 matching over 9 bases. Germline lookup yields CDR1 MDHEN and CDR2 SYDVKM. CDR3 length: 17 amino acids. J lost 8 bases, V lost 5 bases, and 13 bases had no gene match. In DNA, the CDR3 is TGTGCCAGCAGTACCAATTGGGACAGGGCATTGGATTCACCCCTCCACTTT. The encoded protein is CASSTNWDRALDSPLHF.

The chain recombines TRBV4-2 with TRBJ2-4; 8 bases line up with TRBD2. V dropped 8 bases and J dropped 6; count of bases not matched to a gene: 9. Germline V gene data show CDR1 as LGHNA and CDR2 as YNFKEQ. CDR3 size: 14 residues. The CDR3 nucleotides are TGTGCCAGCGGAATAGCGGGGACCGGAAACATTCAGTACTTC. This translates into CASGIAGTGNIQYF.

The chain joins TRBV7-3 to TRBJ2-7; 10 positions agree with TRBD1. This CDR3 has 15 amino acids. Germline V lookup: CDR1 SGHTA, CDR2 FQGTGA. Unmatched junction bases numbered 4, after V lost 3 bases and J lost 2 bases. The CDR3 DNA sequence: TGTGCCAGCAGCTTCCCGGACAGGGGGACCTACGAGCAGTACTTC. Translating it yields CASSFPDRGTYEQYF. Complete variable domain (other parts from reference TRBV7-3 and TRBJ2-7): GAGVSQTPSNKVTEKGKYVELRCDPISGHTALYWYRQSLGQGPEFLIYFQGTGAADDSGLPNDRFFAVRPEGSVSTLKIQRTERGDSAVYLCASSFPDRGTYEQYFGPGTRLTVT.

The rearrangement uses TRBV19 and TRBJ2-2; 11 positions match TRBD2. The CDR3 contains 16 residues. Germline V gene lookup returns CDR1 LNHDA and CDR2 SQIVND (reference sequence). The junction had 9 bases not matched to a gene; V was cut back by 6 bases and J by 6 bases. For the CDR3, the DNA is TGTGCCAGTAGGTTCCTAGCGGGAGGTGCTCCCGGGGAGCTGTTTTTT. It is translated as CASRFLAGGAPGELFF.

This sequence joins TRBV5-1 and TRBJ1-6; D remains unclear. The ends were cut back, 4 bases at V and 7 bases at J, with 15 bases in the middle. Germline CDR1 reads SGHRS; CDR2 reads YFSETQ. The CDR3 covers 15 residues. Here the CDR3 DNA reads TGCGCCAGCAGCGTCGGTTCTCCCGGGAATTCACCCCTCCACTTT. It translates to CASSVGSPGNSPLHF.

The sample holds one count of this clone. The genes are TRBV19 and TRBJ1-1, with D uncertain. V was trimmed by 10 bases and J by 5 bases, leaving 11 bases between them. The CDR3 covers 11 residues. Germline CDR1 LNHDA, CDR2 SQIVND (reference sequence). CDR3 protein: CATQIYTEAFF. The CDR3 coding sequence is TGTGCCACCCAGATATATACTGAAGCTTTCTTT.

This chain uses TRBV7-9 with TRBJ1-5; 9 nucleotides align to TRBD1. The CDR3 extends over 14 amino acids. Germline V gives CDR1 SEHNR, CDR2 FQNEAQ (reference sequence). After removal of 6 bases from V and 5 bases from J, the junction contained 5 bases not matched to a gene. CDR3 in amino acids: CASSEQGAHQPQHF. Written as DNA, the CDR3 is TGTGCCAGCAGTGAACAGGGGGCCCATCAGCCCCAGCATTTT.

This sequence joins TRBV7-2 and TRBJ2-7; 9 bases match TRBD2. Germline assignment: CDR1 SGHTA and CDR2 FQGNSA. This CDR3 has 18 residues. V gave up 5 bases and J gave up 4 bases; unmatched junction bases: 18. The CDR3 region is CASSPAEGLALPYYEQYF. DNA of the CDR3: TGTGCCAGCAGCCCAGCCGAGGGACTAGCCCTCCCGTATTACGAGCAGTACTTC.

CDR3 loop: CAWSVLAFTGELFF. Written as DNA, the CDR3 is TGTGCCTGGAGTGTACTAGCGTTCACCGGGGAGCTGTTTTTT. The chain employs TRBV30 and TRBJ2-2, with 7 bases that match TRBD2. Germline V gives CDR1 GTSNPN, CDR2 SVGIG (reference sequence). The trim removed 0 bases at V and 4 bases at J, leaving 2 bases unmatched. The CDR3 is 14 amino acids.

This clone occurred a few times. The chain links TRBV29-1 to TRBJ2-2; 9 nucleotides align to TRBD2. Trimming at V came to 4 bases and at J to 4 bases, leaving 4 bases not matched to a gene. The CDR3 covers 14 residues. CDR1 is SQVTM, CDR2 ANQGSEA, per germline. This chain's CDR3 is CSVAAGGSTGELFF. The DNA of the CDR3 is TGCAGCGTTGCTGCGGGAGGGTCCACCGGGGAGCTGTTTTTT.

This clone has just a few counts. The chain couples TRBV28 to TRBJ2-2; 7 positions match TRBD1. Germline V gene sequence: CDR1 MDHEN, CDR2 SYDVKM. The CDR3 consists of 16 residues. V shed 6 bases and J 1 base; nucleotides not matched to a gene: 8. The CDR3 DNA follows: TGTGCCAGCAGGCCCTCCCGGACAGGGAACACCGGGGAGCTGTTTTTT. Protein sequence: CASRPSRTGNTGELFF.

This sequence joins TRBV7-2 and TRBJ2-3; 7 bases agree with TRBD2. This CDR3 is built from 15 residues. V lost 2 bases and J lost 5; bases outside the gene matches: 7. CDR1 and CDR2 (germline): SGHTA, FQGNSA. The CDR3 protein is CASSLRGRALDTQYF. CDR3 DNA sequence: TGTGCCAGCAGCTTAAGAGGGAGGGCCTTAGATACGCAGTATTTT.

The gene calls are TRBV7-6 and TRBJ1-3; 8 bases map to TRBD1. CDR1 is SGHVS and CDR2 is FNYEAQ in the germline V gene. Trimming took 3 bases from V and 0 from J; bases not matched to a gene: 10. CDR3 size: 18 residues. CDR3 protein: CASSLFPGTGDSGNTIYF. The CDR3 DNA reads TGTGCCAGCAGCTTGTTCCCCGGGACAGGCGACTCTGGAAACACCATATATTTT.

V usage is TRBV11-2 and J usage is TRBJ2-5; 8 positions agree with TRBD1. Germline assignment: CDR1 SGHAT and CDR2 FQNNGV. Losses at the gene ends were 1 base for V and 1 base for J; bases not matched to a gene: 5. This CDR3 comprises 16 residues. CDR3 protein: CASSLAFGQGQETQYF. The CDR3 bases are TGTGCCAGCAGCTTAGCTTTTGGACAGGGCCAAGAGACCCAGTACTTC.

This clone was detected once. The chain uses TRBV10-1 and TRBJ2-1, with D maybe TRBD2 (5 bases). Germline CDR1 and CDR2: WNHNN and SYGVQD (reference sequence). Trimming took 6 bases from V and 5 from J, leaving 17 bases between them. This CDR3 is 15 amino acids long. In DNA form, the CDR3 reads TGCGCCAGCAGCGAGGATATTGCTAGCAACAATGAGCAGTTCTTC. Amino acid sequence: CASSEDIASNNEQFF.

CDR3 nucleotides: TGTGCCAGTAACACCGGGACAGGGGGCGCGGGCTACGAGCAGTACTTC. This gives the protein CASNTGTGGAGYEQYF. The chain is built from TRBV19 and TRBJ2-7, with 12 bases that match TRBD1. Germline trimming cut 7 bases from V and 3 bases from J; bases unmatched to any gene: 10. The CDR3 contains 16 residues. Germline values: CDR1 LNHDA, CDR2 SQIVND (reference sequence). The variable domain in full, with the rest retrieved from reference TRBV19 and TRBJ2-7, is DGGITQSPKYLFRKEGQNVTLSCEQNLNHDAMYWYRQDPGQGLRLIYYSQIVNDFQKGDIAEGYSVSREKKESFPLTVTSAQKNPTAFYLCASNTGTGGAGYEQYFGPGTRLTVT.

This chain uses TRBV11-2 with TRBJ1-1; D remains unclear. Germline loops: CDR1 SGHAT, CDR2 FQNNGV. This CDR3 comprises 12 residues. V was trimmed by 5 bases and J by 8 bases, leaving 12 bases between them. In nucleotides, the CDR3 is TGTGCCAGCAGCCCCCAGCGCCAGGAAGCTTTCTTT. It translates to CASSPQRQEAFF.

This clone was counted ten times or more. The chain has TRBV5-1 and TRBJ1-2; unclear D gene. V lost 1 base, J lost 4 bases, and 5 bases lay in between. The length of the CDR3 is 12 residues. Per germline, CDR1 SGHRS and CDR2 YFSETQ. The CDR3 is CASSLQAYGYTF. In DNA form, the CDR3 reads TGCGCCAGCAGCTTGCAGGCCTATGGCTACACCTTC.

CDR3 sequence reads: CASSRRLAGTISYEQYF. DNA for the CDR3: TGTGCCAGCAGCCGGCGACTAGCGGGTACTATCTCCTACGAGCAGTACTTC. The V gene is TRBV3-1 (or the pseudogene TRBV3-2), the J gene TRBJ2-7; 10 bases map to TRBD2. V shed 4 bases and J 0 bases; nucleotides not matched to a gene: 9. The germline V gene encodes CDR1 LGHDT and CDR2 YNNKEL (reference sequence). The CDR3 sequence is 17 residues long.

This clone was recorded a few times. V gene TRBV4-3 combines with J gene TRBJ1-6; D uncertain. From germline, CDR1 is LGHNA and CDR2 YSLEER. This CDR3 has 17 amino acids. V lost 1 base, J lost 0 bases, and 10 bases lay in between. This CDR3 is CASSQVGGGSYNSPLHF. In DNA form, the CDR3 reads TGCGCCAGCAGCCAAGTTGGTGGAGGCTCCTATAATTCACCCCTCCACTTT.

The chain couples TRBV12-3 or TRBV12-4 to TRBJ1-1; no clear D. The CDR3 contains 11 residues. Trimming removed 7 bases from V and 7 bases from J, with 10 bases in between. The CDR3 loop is CASKSSREAFF. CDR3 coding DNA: TGTGCCAGCAAGTCCTCGCGTGAAGCTTTCTTT.

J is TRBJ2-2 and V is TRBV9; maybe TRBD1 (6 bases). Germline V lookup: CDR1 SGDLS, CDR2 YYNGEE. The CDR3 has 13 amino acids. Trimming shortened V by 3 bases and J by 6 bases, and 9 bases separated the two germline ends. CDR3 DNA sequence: TGTGCCAGCAGCGCAGGGGCGGCCGGGGAGCTGTTTTTT. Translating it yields CASSAGAAGELFF.

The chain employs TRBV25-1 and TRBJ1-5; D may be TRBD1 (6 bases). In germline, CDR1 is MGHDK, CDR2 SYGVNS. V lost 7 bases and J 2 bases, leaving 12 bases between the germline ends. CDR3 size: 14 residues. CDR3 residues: CASTQGSGNQPQHF. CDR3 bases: TGTGCCAGCACACAGGGAAGCGGCAATCAGCCCCAGCATTTT.